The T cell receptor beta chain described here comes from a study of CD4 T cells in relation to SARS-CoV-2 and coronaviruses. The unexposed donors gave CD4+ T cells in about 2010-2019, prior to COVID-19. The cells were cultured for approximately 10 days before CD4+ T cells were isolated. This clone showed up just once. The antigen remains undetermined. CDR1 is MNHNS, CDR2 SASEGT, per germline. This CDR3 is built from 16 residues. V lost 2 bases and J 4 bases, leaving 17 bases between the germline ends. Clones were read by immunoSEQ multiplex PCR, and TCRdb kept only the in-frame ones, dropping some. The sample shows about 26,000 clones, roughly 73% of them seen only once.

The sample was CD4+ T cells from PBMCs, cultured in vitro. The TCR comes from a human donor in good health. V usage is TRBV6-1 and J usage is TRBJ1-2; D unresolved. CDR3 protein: CASSEHGRSTIYGYTF. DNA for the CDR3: TGTGCCAGCAGTGAACACGGGAGATCTACTATCTATGGCTACACCTTC.